This record looks at one T cell receptor beta chain sequence and its context. As yet, its antigen is unknown. The data belong to a study of T cell responses to AZD1222 COVID-19 vaccine. Overall study results and limits: All repertoire sampling was performed exclusively after the peak T cell response.

Sequencing was performed with immunoSEQ multiplex PCR; in TCRdb, only in-frame clones are kept and a portion is missing. This sample carries more than 90,000 clones, around 89% of them seen once, and the ten largest clones take approximately 3.4%. Material: peripheral blood, obtained 28 days after the second AZD1222 dose. The TCR was taken from an adult who received the AZD1222 COVID-19 vaccine.

CDR3: CASSGTGNTGELFF. The CDR3 nucleotides read TGTGCCAGTAGTGGGACAGGGAACACCGGGGAGCTGTTTTTT. The rearrangement uses TRBV19 and TRBJ2-2; TRBD1 matches at 8 bases. With V trimmed by 5 bases and J by 1 base, 0 bases remained unmatched. The CDR3 extends over 14 amino acids. Germline assignment: CDR1 LNHDA and CDR2 SQIVND (reference sequence).